This T cell receptor (beta chain) was profiled in a study of T-cell memory formation after mild COVID-19. Points on this clonotype: One end of the junction fails to match germline, which may point to a read error.

TCRdb reanalysed the 5' RACE reads using MiXCR and keeps one entry per CDR3 protein. The sample includes about 110,000 distinct CDR3 sequences, around an eighth of them seen just once. The CDR3 has 16 amino acids. The germline V gene has CDR1 MNHNS and CDR2 SASEGT. Sequenced material: PBMCs or a T cell subset sorted from them (not recorded which). The source is an adult woman who had mild COVID-19 (a few samples of this study predate the infection). Cell type and time point are not known. J is TRBJ2-3 and V is TRBV6-1; TRBD2 aligns across 9 bases. CDR3 nucleotides: TGTGCCAGCAGTGAAAAGGATGGCGGGGGGGCACATACGCAATATTTT. Translated: CASSEKDGGGAHTQYF.